These 30 T cell receptor beta chains came from one sample sequenced in a study of blood T cells in healthy people across ages. Using a J-beta primer mix together with a sample-barcoded 5' primer, a second PCR was run for roughly 6 to 11 cycles. In TCRdb, the 5' RACE reads were re-called with MiXCR into one record per CDR3 protein. The table includes approximately 1,000,000 distinct CDR3 sequences, under 45% detected once. Sequencing input: blood. These receptors all come from a woman aged 55-69 years in good health.

The table lists this clonotype with a few counts. The gene calls are TRBV29-1 and TRBJ1-2; no definite D call. V gave up 3 bases and J gave up 5 bases, with 13 bases separating them. This CDR3 region has 13 residues. Per the germline V gene, CDR1 is SQVTM and CDR2 is ANQGSEA. CDR3 sequence reads: CSVDRGSDYGYTF. In nucleotides, the CDR3 is TGCAGCGTTGATCGGGGATCGGATTATGGCTACACCTTC.

This clonotype was seen repeatedly, ten times or more. The V and J genes are TRBV2 and TRBJ2-1, with D perhaps given as TRBD1 or TRBD2 (5 bases each). This CDR3 has 15 amino acids. Trimming removed 5 bases from V and 2 bases from J, with 13 bases in between. Germline CDR1 reads SNHLY; CDR2 reads FYNNEI. DNA for the CDR3: TGTGCCAGCAGTCTCGAGGGACGAGCCTACAATGAGCAGTTCTTC. Translation: CASSLEGRAYNEQFF.

V is TRBV29-1 and J is TRBJ2-1; TRBD2 aligns across 7 bases. V shed 5 bases and J 8 bases; nucleotides not matched to a gene: 9. Germline loops: CDR1 SQVTM, CDR2 ANQGSEA. The CDR3 has 13 residues. CDR3 in amino acids: CSVYETSKHEQFF. CDR3 nucleotide sequence: TGCAGCGTTTACGAGACTAGCAAACATGAGCAGTTCTTC.

This clonotype was counted once. V is TRBV20-1 and J is TRBJ1-4, with no clear D. Trimming shortened V by 5 bases and J by 10 bases, and 8 bases separated the two germline ends. Germline-derived CDR1 and CDR2 are DFQATT and SNEGSKA (reference sequence). CDR3 length: 10 residues. CDR3 DNA: TGCAGTGCTGGCCCCGGAAAACTGTTTTTT. Translation gives CSAGPGKLFF.

This rearrangement joins TRBV27 to TRBJ2-1, with TRBD1 matching 8 bases. Germline V gives CDR1 MNHEY, CDR2 SMNVEV (reference sequence). CDR3 length equals 18 residues. The J segment lost 7 bases and the V segment lost 2 bases, leaving 16 bases of the junction unmatched. CDR3 loop: CASSLDPPGQGTLNEQFF. The CDR3, as DNA: TGTGCCAGCAGTTTAGACCCTCCCGGACAGGGTACTCTAAATGAGCAGTTCTTC.

V gene TRBV20-1 combines with J gene TRBJ1-2; 9 nucleotides align to TRBD1. The germline CDR1 and CDR2 sequences are DFQATT and SNEGSKA (reference sequence). The trim removed 0 bases at V and 8 bases at J, leaving 7 bases unmatched. This CDR3 spans 14 amino acids. The CDR3 DNA is TGCAGTGCTAGAGACACAGGGGGCGCCAAGGGCTACACCTTC. Its translation: CSARDTGGAKGYTF.

The V and J genes are TRBV5-1 and TRBJ2-1, with a tentative D call TRBD1 (6 bases). The closer fit of TRBJ2-7 to the DNA end suggests the J call may be wrong. CDR1 SGHRS and CDR2 YFSETQ come from the germline V gene. This CDR3 contains 14 residues. The CDR3 DNA reads TGCGCCAGCACCCTTGGAACAGGGAACAATGAGCAGTACTTC. Protein product: CASTLGTGNNEQYF.

V gene TRBV5-1 combines with J gene TRBJ2-1; perhaps TRBD1 as D (6 bases). Germline loops: CDR1 SGHRS, CDR2 YFSETQ. V lost 6 bases to trimming and J lost 2 bases, with 12 bases between them. This CDR3 is built from 14 residues. DNA of the CDR3: TGCGCCAGCACCCCGGACAGTACCTACAATGAGCAGTTCTTC. Protein: CASTPDSTYNEQFF. Full variable domain (outside the CDR3, taken from reference TRBV5-1 and TRBJ2-1): KAGVTQTPRYLIKTRGQQVTLSCSPISGHRSVSWYQQTPGQGLQFLFEYFSETQRNKGNFPGRFSGRQFSNSRSEMNVSTLELGDSALYLCASTPDSTYNEQFFGPGTRLTVL.

In this sample, this clonotype turned up once. This chain links TRBV27 with TRBJ2-2; TRBD1 matches at 7 bases. There are 13 residues in the CDR3. J gave up 5 bases and V 5 bases, and 2 bases lay outside the gene matches. CDR1 and CDR2 from the germline V gene are MNHEY and SMNVEV (reference sequence). CDR3: CASSARGTGELFF. CDR3 in DNA: TGTGCCAGCAGTGCCAGGGGGACCGGGGAGCTGTTTTTT.

About this clonotype itself: A much larger clone differs from this one at a single base, so this may be a read error. V is TRBV29-1 and J is TRBJ2-5, with 7 bases aligning to TRBD2. TRBJ2-1 explains the end of the DNA better; the J call may be wrong. Germline CDR1 SQVTM, CDR2 ANQGSEA. The CDR3 contains 14 residues. For the CDR3, the DNA is TGCAGCGTTCGGGGGACTACCTTCCAAGAGACCCAGTTCTTC. Translating it yields CSVRGTTFQETQFF.

The chain links TRBV7-8 to TRBJ2-1; 8 bases match TRBD2. The CDR3 spans 16 residues. The V and J ends lost 6 bases and 3 bases, in that order; junction bases with no gene match: 10. Germline values: CDR1 SGHVS, CDR2 FQNEAQ. The CDR3 DNA follows: TGTGCCAGCAGATCTCTAGCGGGCTCCGTCTACAATGAGCAGTTCTTC. Translating gives CASRSLAGSVYNEQFF.

The CDR3 DNA reads TGCGCCAGCAGCCCTAATAGCGGGAGTTACGAGCAGTACTTC. Encoded protein: CASSPNSGSYEQYF. The rearrangement uses TRBV5-1 and TRBJ2-4, with 9 bases identical to TRBD2. The DNA end lines up better with TRBJ2-7; the J call may be wrong. Germline CDR1 and CDR2: SGHRS and YFSETQ. The CDR3 is made up of 14 amino acids.

The chain is built from TRBV6-5 and TRBJ1-2, with TRBD1 as a possible D gene (6 bases). Trimming cost V 4 bases and J 4 bases, with 13 bases left between them. The CDR3 sequence is 14 residues long. CDR1 is MNHEY and CDR2 is SVGAGI in the germline V gene. CDR3 loop: CASSSPSRGYGYTF. Here the CDR3 DNA reads TGTGCCAGCAGTTCTCCGAGCAGGGGCTATGGCTACACCTTC.

The rearrangement joins TRBV28 to TRBJ2-5; 7 bases match TRBD1. The CDR3 has 15 amino acids. Germline V gene lookup returns CDR1 MDHEN and CDR2 SYDVKM. V lost 5 bases to trimming and J lost 11 bases; unmatched junction nucleotides: 17. Here the CDR3 reads CASSPRQGRDNEQYF. The CDR3 bases are TGTGCCAGCAGTCCACGACAGGGAAGGGACAATGAGCAGTACTTC.

A note on this clonotype: At one boundary the junction diverges from the germline segment, which might be a read error. V and J are TRBV24-1 and TRBJ2-5, with D perhaps assigned TRBD1 or TRBD2 (6 bases each). The CDR3 is made up of 16 amino acids. CDR1 is KGHDR, CDR2 SFDVKD, per germline. The CDR3 coding sequence is TGTGCCGCCAGTGATTTGCAACAGGGAGGCCCAGAGACCCAGTACTTC. This codes for CAASDLQQGGPETQYF.

The chain links TRBV9 to TRBJ2-1; 9 nucleotides align to TRBD2. The CDR3 runs to 15 residues. CDR1 and CDR2 from the germline V gene are SGDLS and YYNGEE. The V segment lost 1 base and the J segment 8 bases; nucleotides outside the gene matches: 7. CDR3: CASSVRIAGDDEQFF. CDR3 DNA sequence: TGTGCCAGCAGCGTAAGAATAGCGGGAGATGATGAGCAGTTCTTC.

This clonotype was observed a handful of times. The chain carries TRBV7-2 and TRBJ2-7; D is possibly TRBD2 (6 bases). The end of the DNA is better explained by TRBJ2-5, so the J call may be wrong. Germline values: CDR1 SGHTA, CDR2 FQGNSA. The CDR3 is made up of 15 amino acids. CDR3 sequence reads: CASSLDVGRGETQYF. The CDR3 DNA sequence: TGTGCCAGCAGCTTAGACGTCGGGAGAGGGGAGACCCAGTACTTC.

This clonotype was seen more than once but under ten times. V and J are TRBV20-1 and TRBJ2-7; TRBD2 aligns across 8 bases. There are 14 residues in the CDR3. Unmatched junction bases numbered 4, after V lost 3 bases and J lost 0 bases. CDR1 DFQATT and CDR2 SNEGSKA come from the germline V gene (reference sequence). As DNA, the CDR3 is TGCAGTGCTAGGAAACTAGCGGCCTCCTACGAGCAGTACTTC. This codes for CSARKLAASYEQYF.

The chain is built from TRBV4-1 and TRBJ2-7; D may match TRBD1 or TRBD2 (5 bases each). Germline V lookup: CDR1 MGHRA, CDR2 YSYEKL. V was shortened by 3 bases and J by 7 bases, with 22 bases between the two germline ends. The length of the CDR3 is 16 residues. CDR3 bases: TGCGCCAGCAGCCATGGGACCCGCGCGGCCCTGTGGGAGCAGTACTTC. Its translation: CASSHGTRAALWEQYF.

A note on this clonotype: A single base separates this from a much larger clone, so it may be a read error. The chain employs TRBV3-1 and TRBJ2-7, with TRBD1 identical over 7 bases. The CDR3 extends over 15 amino acids. CDR1 LGHDT and CDR2 YNNKEL come from the germline V gene (reference sequence). CDR3 residues: CASSQDRQGSYERYF. The CDR3 DNA is TGTGCCAGCAGCCAAGATCGACAGGGCTCCTACGAGCGGTACTTC.

This chain links TRBV5-6 with TRBJ2-7; TRBD1 aligns across 7 bases. This CDR3 region has 16 residues. The V and J ends lost 0 bases and 4 bases, in that order; junction bases with no gene match: 10. Germline-derived CDR1 and CDR2 are SGHDT and YYEEEE. CDR3 nucleotides: TGTGCCAGCAGCTTGGATGGGCAGGGGGACCCTTACGAGCAGTACTTC. Amino acid sequence: CASSLDGQGDPYEQYF.

This chain connects TRBV4-1 to TRBJ2-1, with 7 bases lining up with TRBD2. The CDR3 is 15 residues long. Germline assignment: CDR1 MGHRA and CDR2 YSYEKL. Trimming took 0 bases from V and 10 from J; bases not matched to a gene: 9. CDR3 region: CASSQDRSGAGEQFF. The CDR3 DNA is TGCGCCAGCAGCCAAGATAGATCGGGAGCGGGGGAGCAGTTCTTC.

The chain employs TRBV7-2 and TRBJ2-1, with 7 bases that match TRBD2. J was trimmed by 4 bases and V by 5 bases; bases with no gene match: 11. The V gene's germline CDR1 is SGHTA and CDR2 FQGNSA. The CDR3 runs to 16 residues. CDR3 loop: CASSGGVGAGYNEQFF. The CDR3 coding sequence is TGTGCCAGCAGCGGGGGGGTTGGGGCCGGTTACAATGAGCAGTTCTTC.

V and J are TRBV12-3 or TRBV12-4 and TRBJ2-3; 9 nucleotides match TRBD2. This CDR3 comprises 18 residues. The ends lost 7 bases at V and 0 bases at J; junction bases unmatched: 14. The CDR3 reads CASTPGAQAGGSTDTQYF. CDR3 DNA: TGTGCCAGCACCCCGGGAGCCCAAGCGGGGGGAAGCACAGATACGCAGTATTTT.

The CDR3 here is CASSADARIAYTDTQYF. DNA for the CDR3: TGTGCCAGCAGCGCTGATGCTCGGATCGCATACACAGATACGCAGTATTTT. The chain couples TRBV5-6 to TRBJ2-3; no definite D call. Trimming left V 4 bases short and J 2 bases short, with 20 bases between. This CDR3 has 17 residues. CDR1 and CDR2 (germline): SGHDT, YYEEEE.

This clonotype showed up just a few times. The chain couples TRBV7-2 to TRBJ2-5; D uncertain. Germline CDR1 SGHTA, CDR2 FQGNSA. This CDR3 spans 14 amino acids. Trimming took off 3 bases at V and 5 bases at J, with 13 bases between the two ends. The CDR3 loop reads CASSLTISGETQYF. The DNA of the CDR3 is TGTGCCAGCAGCTTGACAATCTCTGGGGAGACCCAGTACTTC.

V and J are TRBV25-1 and TRBJ2-7; tentatively, D is TRBD2 (6 bases). Deletions cut 1 base from V and 9 bases from J, with 10 bases between. The CDR3 is 12 residues long. Germline values: CDR1 MGHDK, CDR2 SYGVNS. The CDR3: CASSECGTPQYF. The CDR3 DNA sequence: TGTGCCAGCAGTGAATGCGGGACCCCGCAGTACTTC.

The J gene is TRBJ1-1, the V gene TRBV10-1; D not certain. The germline V gene has CDR1 WNHNN and CDR2 SYGVQD (reference sequence). The V end lost 3 bases, the J end lost 7 bases, and 3 bases lay between the germline ends. This CDR3 comprises 10 residues. The CDR3 region is CASSDREAFF. CDR3 nucleotide sequence: TGCGCCAGCAGTGACCGTGAAGCTTTCTTT.

Here the CDR3 reads CASSGGTDKQETQYF. CDR3 bases: TGTGCCAGCAGCGGTGGGACAGACAAACAAGAGACCCAGTACTTC. The chain uses TRBV9 and TRBJ2-5, with 7 bases that match TRBD1. The CDR3 has 15 amino acids. V lost 3 bases, J lost 2 bases, and 7 bases stayed unmatched. The germline gives CDR1 SGDLS, CDR2 YYNGEE. Variable domain in full (rest from reference TRBV9 and TRBJ2-5): DSGVTQTPKHLITATGQRVTLRCSPRSGDLSVYWYQQSLDQGLQFLIQYYNGEERAKGNILERFSAQQFPDLHSELNLSSLELGDSALYFCASSGGTDKQETQYFGPGTRLLVL.

A few counts support this clonotype. The J gene is TRBJ2-4, the V gene TRBV20-1, with D tentatively TRBD1 (5 bases). Germline V CDR1 and CDR2: DFQATT, SNEGSKA (reference sequence). The germline V and J ends were trimmed by 0 bases and 7 bases, with 16 bases remaining between them. The length of the CDR3 is 15 residues. CDR3 DNA: TGCAGTGCTAGAGATGGGTTGCAGGGTCGGAACATTCAGTACTTC. Translating gives CSARDGLQGRNIQYF.